The rows below give T cell receptor beta chains drawn from one sample of a study of post-analysis software for immune sequencing data. TCRdb ran MiXCR on the PCR reads and lists one entry per CDR3 protein. The repertoire has a few hundred thousand distinct CDR3 sequences, 30% to 45% of them found once; the top ten carry around 8%. Sample: blood. These receptors were obtained from a girl aged 2 to 9 with multiple sclerosis. The CDR3 runs from the conserved cysteine through the conserved F or W. Fields, in order: V gene, J gene, CDR3 length, clone size, D gene, CDR3 protein, CDR3 DNA. A D gene is named only where the DNA matches it firmly. For some rows the clone size is stated as once, few or many, or as a class when expanded; others skip it.

TRBV20-1	TRBJ2-5	13	.	.	CSAIPHNQETQYF	TGCAGTGCTATCCCTCACAACCAAGAGACCCAGTACTTC
TRBV11-3	TRBJ2-1	15	.	.	CASSFRDLGMGEQFF	TGTGCCAGCAGCTTTCGGGACTTAGGGATGGGTGAGCAGTTCTTC
TRBV7-3	TRBJ2-3	14	.	.	CASSPRASADTQYF	TGTGCCAGCAGCCCCCGGGCTAGCGCAGATACGCAGTATTTT
TRBV7-2	TRBJ2-7	16	.	TRBD2	CASSLNLAAISYEQYF	TGTGCCAGCAGCTTGAACCTAGCGGCTATCTCCTACGAGCAGTACTTC
TRBV10-1	TRBJ2-7	15	few	TRBD1	CASSPGQGKAYEQYF	TGCGCCAGCAGTCCAGGACAGGGAAAGGCCTACGAGCAGTACTTC
TRBV7-2	TRBJ2-1	12	.	.	CASSGGYNEQFF	TGTGCCAGCAGCGGGGGCTACAATGAGCAGTTCTTC
TRBV11-2	TRBJ1-1	16	few	.	CASSLRVSEGDTETFF	TGTGCCAGCAGCTTAAGAGTAAGCGAGGGGGACACTGAAACTTTCTTT
TRBV29-1	TRBJ2-7	12	many	TRBD1	CSVVGQTYEQYF	TGCAGCGTTGTGGGACAGACCTACGAGCAGTACTTC
TRBV6-1	TRBJ1-2	10	few	.	CASSAYGYTF	TGTGCCAGCAGTGCCTATGGCTACACCTTC
TRBV29-1	TRBJ1-2	12	.	.	CSVVVVNYGYTF	TGCAGCGTTGTTGTAGTGAACTATGGCTACACCTTC
TRBV29-1	TRBJ1-5	14	few	TRBD1	CSVATGRDDQPQHF	TGCAGCGTTGCGACAGGGAGGGACGATCAGCCCCAGCATTTT
TRBV11-1	TRBJ2-3	17	few	.	CASSLRTGGRSTDTQYF	TGTGCCAGCAGCTTGCGCACAGGCGGAAGGAGCACAGATACGCAGTATTTT
TRBV29-1	TRBJ2-3	15	.	.	CSVAAGLRRTDTQYF	TGCAGCGTTGCGGCAGGACTCCGACGCACAGATACGCAGTATTTT
TRBV7-3	TRBJ2-3	14	.	.	CASSLEGVTDTQYF	TGTGCCAGCAGCTTAGAGGGTGTCACAGATACGCAGTATTTT
TRBV6-2/TRBV6-3	TRBJ1-6	14	.	.	CASTNRDSYSPLHF	TGTGCCAGCACCAACCGGGACTCTTACTCACCCCTCCACTTT
TRBV12-3/TRBV12-4	TRBJ2-1	13	.	.	CASIGTTDNEQFF	TGTGCCAGCATAGGGACGACTGACAATGAGCAGTTCTTC
TRBV27	TRBJ2-1	14	.	TRBD1	CATRRDSPYNEQFF	TGTGCCACGCGCCGGGACAGTCCCTACAATGAGCAGTTCTTC
TRBV28	TRBJ1-2	10	.	.	CASSSNSYTF	TGTGCCAGCAGTTCAAACAGCTACACCTTC
TRBV3-1	TRBJ2-3	17	.	TRBD2	CANSQGSTSGSTDTQYF	TGTGCCAACAGCCAAGGCTCGACTAGCGGGAGCACAGATACGCAGTATTTT
TRBV7-2	TRBJ2-1	11	few	.	CASSLAPEQFF	TGTGCCAGCAGCTTAGCTCCAGAGCAGTTCTTC
TRBV18	TRBJ1-5	13	once	.	CASSPPAGIPQHF	TGTGCCAGCTCACCCCCGGCAGGGATCCCCCAGCATTTT
TRBV5-1	TRBJ2-5	14	few	TRBD1	CASSSDREIETQYF	TGCGCCAGCAGCTCGGACAGGGAAATCGAGACCCAGTACTTC
TRBV20-1	TRBJ2-7	12	.	.	CSARDPFYEQYF	TGCAGTGCTAGAGATCCCTTCTACGAGCAGTACTTC
TRBV10-3	TRBJ1-2	17	.	.	CAISGGGTESANYGYTF	TGTGCCATCAGTGGAGGCGGTACAGAATCTGCTAACTATGGCTACACCTTC
TRBV28	TRBJ1-1	12	.	.	CASRQSNTEAFF	TGTGCCAGCAGACAGTCGAACACTGAAGCTTTCTTT
TRBV6-5	TRBJ2-7	13	few	.	CASRRDIAYEQYF	TGTGCCAGCAGACGGGACATAGCCTACGAGCAGTACTTC
TRBV19	TRBJ1-2	14	few	.	CASSIDRATYGYTF	TGTGCCAGTAGTATAGATAGGGCAACCTATGGCTACACCTTC
TRBV6-1	TRBJ2-6	19	.	.	CASTHVQGTLLSGANVLTF	TGTGCCAGCACTCACGTACAGGGGACTCTTCTCTCTGGGGCCAACGTCCTGACTTTC
TRBV20-1	TRBJ2-3	13	.	.	CSAPLASTDTQYF	TGCAGTGCTCCCCTGGCTAGCACAGATACGCAGTATTTT
TRBV20-1	TRBJ2-3	16	.	TRBD2	CSASFLAGGPSDTQYF	TGCAGTGCGTCCTTCTTAGCGGGGGGGCCATCAGATACGCAGTATTTT
TRBV7-3	TRBJ1-1	14	.	.	CASSLNQGQGEAFF	TGTGCCAGCAGCTTAAATCAGGGGCAGGGGGAAGCTTTCTTT
TRBV12-3/TRBV12-4	TRBJ2-1	13	.	.	CASSSHRENEQFF	TGTGCCAGCAGTTCGCACAGGGAAAATGAGCAGTTCTTC
TRBV28	TRBJ2-7	17	few	.	CASALHYVSDKPYEQYF	TGTGCCAGCGCCCTGCATTATGTATCGGACAAACCCTACGAGCAGTACTTC
TRBV7-2	TRBJ2-3	15	.	TRBD2	CASSLEAGGRNTQYF	TGTGCCAGCAGCTTAGAAGCGGGAGGTAGGAATACGCAGTATTTT
TRBV12-3/TRBV12-4	TRBJ2-4	17	.	TRBD1	CASRRFDRGLAKNIQYF	TGTGCCAGCAGACGATTCGACAGGGGGCTAGCCAAAAACATTCAGTACTTC
TRBV12-3/TRBV12-4	TRBJ2-7	13	few	TRBD1	CASTIGTGSEQYF	TGTGCCAGCACCATCGGGACAGGGTCCGAGCAGTACTTC
TRBV7-9	TRBJ2-4	13	.	.	CASSLRAKNIQYF	TGTGCCAGCAGCTTAAGGGCTAAAAACATTCAGTACTTC
TRBV20-1	TRBJ2-3	17	.	.	CSVRDSGGSLDTDTQYF	TGCAGTGTTAGAGATTCGGGGGGCTCTCTGGACACAGATACGCAGTATTTT
TRBV29-1	TRBJ2-7	13	.	.	CSVEFETPYEQYF	TGCAGCGTTGAGTTTGAGACACCCTACGAGCAGTACTTC
TRBV7-3	TRBJ2-3	15	few	.	CASSLASPGTDTQYF	TGTGCCAGCAGCCTCGCCTCCCCGGGGACAGATACGCAGTATTTT
TRBV28	TRBJ1-5	12	.	.	CAFGRYNQPQHF	TGTGCGTTCGGCAGGTACAATCAGCCCCAGCATTTT
TRBV5-1	TRBJ2-3	16	few	.	CASSLGLDPATDTQYF	TGCGCCAGCAGCTTGGGCCTTGACCCGGCCACAGATACGCAGTATTTT
TRBV20-1	TRBJ1-2	13	.	TRBD1	CSAWDRATGSYTF	TGCAGTGCGTGGGACAGGGCCACCGGTAGCTACACCTTC
TRBV18	TRBJ2-3	16	.	TRBD1	CASSPPGQGLLNVQYF	TGTGCCAGCTCACCACCGGGACAGGGGCTCCTCAATGTGCAGTATTTT
TRBV5-6	TRBJ1-2	14	.	TRBD1	CAGSRQGVYYGYTF	TGTGCCGGCAGCCGACAGGGCGTCTACTATGGCTACACCTTC
TRBV12-3/TRBV12-4	TRBJ1-4	13	.	.	CASSSNTGEKLFF	TGTGCCAGCAGTTCTAACACAGGCGAAAAACTGTTTTTT
TRBV20-1	TRBJ1-6	14	.	.	CSATLGPFNSPLHF	TGCAGCGCCACCTTGGGACCGTTTAATTCACCCCTCCACTTT
TRBV12-3/TRBV12-4	TRBJ2-7	13	.	.	CASSWREVYEQYF	TGTGCCAGCAGTTGGAGAGAAGTCTACGAGCAGTACTTC